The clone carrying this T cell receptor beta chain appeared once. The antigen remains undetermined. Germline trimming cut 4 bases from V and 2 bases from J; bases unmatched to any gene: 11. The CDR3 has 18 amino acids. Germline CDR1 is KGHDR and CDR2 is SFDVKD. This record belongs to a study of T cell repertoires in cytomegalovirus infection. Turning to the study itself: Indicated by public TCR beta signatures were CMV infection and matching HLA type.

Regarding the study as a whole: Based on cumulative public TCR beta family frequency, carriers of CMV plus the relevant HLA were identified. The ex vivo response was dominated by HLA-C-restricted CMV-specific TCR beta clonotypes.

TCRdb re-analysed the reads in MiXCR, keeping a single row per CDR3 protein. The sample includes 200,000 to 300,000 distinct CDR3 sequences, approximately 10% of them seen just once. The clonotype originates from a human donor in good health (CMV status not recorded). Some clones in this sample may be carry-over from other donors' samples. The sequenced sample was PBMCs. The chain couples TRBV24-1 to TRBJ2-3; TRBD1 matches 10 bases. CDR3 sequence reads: CATSDSSGQGDPTDTQYF. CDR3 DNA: TGTGCCACCAGTGACTCTTCTGGACAGGGGGACCCCACAGATACGCAGTATTTT.